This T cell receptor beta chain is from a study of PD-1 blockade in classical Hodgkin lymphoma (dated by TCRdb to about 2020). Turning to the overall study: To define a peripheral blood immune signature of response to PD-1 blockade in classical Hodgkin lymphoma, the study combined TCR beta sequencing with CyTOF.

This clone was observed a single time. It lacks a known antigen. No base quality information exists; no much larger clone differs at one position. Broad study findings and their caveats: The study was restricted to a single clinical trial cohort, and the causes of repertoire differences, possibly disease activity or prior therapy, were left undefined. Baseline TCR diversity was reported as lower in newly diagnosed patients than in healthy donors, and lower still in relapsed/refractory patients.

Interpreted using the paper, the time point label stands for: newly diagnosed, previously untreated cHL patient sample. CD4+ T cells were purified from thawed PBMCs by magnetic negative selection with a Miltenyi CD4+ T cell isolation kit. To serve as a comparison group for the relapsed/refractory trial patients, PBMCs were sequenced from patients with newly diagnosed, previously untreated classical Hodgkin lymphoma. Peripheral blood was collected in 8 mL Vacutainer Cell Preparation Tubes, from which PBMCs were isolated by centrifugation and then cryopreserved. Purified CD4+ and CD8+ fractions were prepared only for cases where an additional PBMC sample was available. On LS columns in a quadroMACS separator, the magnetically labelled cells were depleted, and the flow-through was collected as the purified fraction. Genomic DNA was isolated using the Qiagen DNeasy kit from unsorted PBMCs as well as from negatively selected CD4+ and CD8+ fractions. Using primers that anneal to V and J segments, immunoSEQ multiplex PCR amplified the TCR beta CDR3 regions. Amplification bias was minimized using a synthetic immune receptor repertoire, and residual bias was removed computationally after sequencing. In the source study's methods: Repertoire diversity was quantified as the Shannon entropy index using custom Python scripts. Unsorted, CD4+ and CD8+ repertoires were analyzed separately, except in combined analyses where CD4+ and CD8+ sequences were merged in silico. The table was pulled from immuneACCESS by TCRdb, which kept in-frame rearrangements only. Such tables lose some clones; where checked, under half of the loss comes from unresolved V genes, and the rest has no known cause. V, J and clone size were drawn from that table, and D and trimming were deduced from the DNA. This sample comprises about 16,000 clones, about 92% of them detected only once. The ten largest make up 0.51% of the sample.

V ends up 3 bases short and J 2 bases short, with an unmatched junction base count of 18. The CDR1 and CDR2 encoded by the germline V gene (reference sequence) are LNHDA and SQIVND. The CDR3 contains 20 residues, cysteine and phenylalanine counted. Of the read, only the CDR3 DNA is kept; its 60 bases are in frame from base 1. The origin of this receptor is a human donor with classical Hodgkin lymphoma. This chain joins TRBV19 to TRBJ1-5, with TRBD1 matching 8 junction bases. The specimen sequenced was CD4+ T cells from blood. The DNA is TGTGCCAGTAGTATTAGGTCTGGCAGGGGGCTTTCATGGGGCAATCAGCCCCAGCATTTT. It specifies CASSIRSGRGLSWGNQPQHF.